Listed here are 26 T cell receptor beta chains from one sample, sequenced in a study of T cells in Graves' hyperthyroidism and ophthalmopathy. Amplification yielded TCR beta CDR3 regions, with RNA transcripts as the source. HTBI primers were used for first-round RT-PCR of the TCR CDR3. TCRdb recomputed calls from the multiplex PCR reads with MiXCR, one row per CDR3 protein. The sample lists some 400,000 distinct CDR3 sequences, about 13% occurring once. The sample consisted of blood. These receptors were obtained from a man aged 30 to 39 with Graves' hyperthyroidism that later progressed to Graves' ophthalmopathy.

This CDR3 is CSVEDGNSGEYEQYF. CDR3 in DNA: TGCAGCGTTGAAGACGGTAATAGCGGGGAATACGAGCAGTACTTC. The chain joins TRBV29-1 to TRBJ2-7; TRBD2 matches 8 bases. The CDR3 length is 15 residues. Per the germline V gene, CDR1 is SQVTM and CDR2 is ANQGSEA. V was clipped by 0 bases and J by 4 bases; unmatched bases: 8.

The chain links TRBV10-3 to TRBJ2-1; D gene unclear. Trimming removed 0 bases at V and 8 bases at J, with 8 bases between. Germline CDR1 reads ENHRY; CDR2 reads SYGVKD. CDR3 length equals 13 residues. This chain's CDR3 is CAISESNWDEQFF. For the CDR3, the DNA is TGTGCCATCAGTGAGTCCAATTGGGATGAGCAGTTCTTC.

This clonotype was counted ten times or more. The gene calls are TRBV28 and TRBJ1-2; 7 nucleotides agree with TRBD1. J was trimmed by 3 bases and V by 3 bases; bases with no gene match: 10. CDR3 size: 16 residues. The V gene's germline CDR1 is MDHEN and CDR2 SYDVKM. The CDR3 here is CASSLSEGAWYYGYTF. Here the CDR3 DNA reads TGTGCCAGCAGTTTGAGTGAGGGGGCATGGTACTATGGCTACACCTTC.

Many counts were recorded for this clonotype. This chain joins TRBV6-2 or TRBV6-3 and TRBJ2-7; D tentatively reads TRBD1 or TRBD2 (5 bases each). The germline V gene has CDR1 MNHEY and CDR2 SVGEGT. V was trimmed by 3 bases and J by 1 base, leaving 16 bases between them. The CDR3 is 16 residues long. DNA for the CDR3: TGTGCCAGCAGTTATCCCCTCGGGGACCCTTCCTACGAGCAGTACTTC. Translating gives CASSYPLGDPSYEQYF.

Many counts were recorded for this clonotype. The CDR3 sequence: CASSLIQGTTEAFF. DNA for the CDR3: TGTGCCAGCAGCTTAATTCAGGGTACCACTGAAGCTTTCTTT. The chain is built from TRBV7-3 and TRBJ1-1; TRBD1 is a possible D gene (5 bases). The CDR3 has 14 amino acids. Trimming left V 1 base short and J 4 bases short, with 10 bases between. CDR1 and CDR2 from the germline V gene are SGHTA and FQGTGA. The entire variable domain, with the rest obtained from reference TRBV7-3 and TRBJ1-1, is as follows: GAGVSQTPSNKVTEKGKYVELRCDPISGHTALYWYRQSLGQGPEFLIYFQGTGAADDSGLPNDRFFAVRPEGSVSTLKIQRTERGDSAVYLCASSLIQGTTEAFFGQGTRLTVV.

J is TRBJ1-2 and V is TRBV9; D gene ambiguous. Trimming took off 6 bases at V and 1 base at J, with 13 bases between the two ends. The CDR3 loop spans 14 amino acids. In germline, CDR1 is SGDLS, CDR2 YYNGEE. In DNA form, the CDR3 reads TGTGCCAGCAACTCAGACCCTATTAACTATGGCTACACCTTC. Encoded protein: CASNSDPINYGYTF.

A single count supports this clonotype. One base away lies a much larger clone, so this may be a sequencing read error. V and J are TRBV11-2 and TRBJ2-3, with D uncertain. The V end was cut by 1 base, the J end by 0 bases, with 11 bases between. The CDR3 is made up of 16 amino acids. CDR1 is SGHAT and CDR2 is FQNNGV in the germline V gene. The CDR3 sequence: CASSLGIATSTDTQYF. The CDR3 DNA reads TGTGCCAGCAGCTTAGGAATAGCCACTAGCACAGATACGCAGTATTTT.

As concerns this clonotype: A much bigger clone sits one base away, suggesting this may be a read error. The rearrangement links TRBV6-2 or TRBV6-3 to TRBJ2-1, with D uncertain. This CDR3 spans 15 amino acids. With 5 bases removed from V and 8 bases from J, the gap between germline ends came to 19 bases. CDR1 and CDR2 from the germline V gene are MNHEY and SVGEGT. CDR3 residues: CASSLWTGLVDEQFF. In DNA form, the CDR3 reads TGTGCCAGCAGTCTCTGGACGGGTCTAGTCGATGAGCAGTTCTTC.

Only a few counts were recorded for this clonotype. The V call is TRBV7-6, the J call TRBJ1-2; tentatively, D is TRBD1 (5 bases). Germline loops: CDR1 SGHVS, CDR2 FNYEAQ. V lost 1 base and J lost 4, with 19 bases in between. The CDR3 loop spans 17 amino acids. The CDR3 loop is CASSLERARGGGYGYTF. The CDR3 DNA is TGTGCCAGCAGCTTAGAAAGGGCGAGGGGAGGTGGCTATGGCTACACCTTC.

This clonotype occurred many times. The V call is TRBV2, the J call TRBJ2-7; D is possibly TRBD2 (5 bases). This CDR3 region has 13 residues. Deletions cut 6 bases from V and 3 bases from J, with 12 bases between. Germline values: CDR1 SNHLY, CDR2 FYNNEI. The CDR3 DNA follows: TGTGCCAGCAGCCAAACTAGGTACTACGAGCAGTACTTC. It is translated as CASSQTRYYEQYF.

This clonotype was recorded many times. The chain combines TRBV6-1 with TRBJ1-2; perhaps TRBD1 as D (5 bases). Trimming removed 4 bases from V and 4 bases from J, with 22 bases in between. CDR1 is MNHNS and CDR2 is SASEGT in the germline V gene. The CDR3 is 17 amino acids. This chain's CDR3 is CASSGPPGTSLGYGYTF. The CDR3, as DNA: TGTGCCAGCAGTGGCCCGCCAGGGACTAGCCTAGGCTATGGCTACACCTTC.

This clonotype came up a few times. The rearrangement links TRBV7-2 to TRBJ1-1; D may be TRBD1 (6 bases). Between the trimmed V and J ends, which lost 5 bases and 5 bases, there was a span of 15 bases. The CDR3 runs to 14 residues. The V gene's germline CDR1 is SGHTA and CDR2 FQGNSA. DNA of the CDR3: TGTGCCAGCAGCCCCCAACAGGGAAGGACTGAAGCTTTCTTT. This sequence encodes CASSPQQGRTEAFF.

The chain links TRBV20-1 to TRBJ1-6, with 7 bases matching TRBD1. The CDR3 sequence is 14 residues long. J lost 11 bases, V lost 3 bases, and 10 bases had no gene match. In germline, CDR1 is DFQATT, CDR2 SNEGSKA (reference sequence). In DNA, the CDR3 is TGCAGTGCTAGGGAGTCACAGGGGCTCGCACCCCTCCACTTT. It is translated as CSARESQGLAPLHF.

This clonotype was found many times. This may be a read error: a much more frequent sequence differs by one nucleotide. The CDR3 is CASGTGSSGANVLTF. DNA for the CDR3: TGTGCCAGCGGGACAGGGAGCTCTGGGGCCAACGTCCTGACTTTC. V gene TRBV6-1 combines with J gene TRBJ2-6; 9 positions match TRBD1. J gave up 0 bases and V 8 bases, and 2 bases lay outside the gene matches. Germline V lookup: CDR1 MNHNS, CDR2 SASEGT. The length of the CDR3 is 15 residues.

This chain uses TRBV7-9 with TRBJ2-5; D perhaps matches TRBD1 (6 bases). Germline V gives CDR1 SEHNR, CDR2 FQNEAQ (reference sequence). This CDR3 is 14 amino acids long. V lost 5 bases and J lost 3, with 13 bases in between. CDR3 amino acids: CASSKQGREETQYF. The DNA for the CDR3 is TGTGCCAGCAGCAAACAGGGCCGGGAAGAGACCCAGTACTTC.

This clonotype was counted at least ten times. V is TRBV3-1 and J is TRBJ2-5; a possible D gene is TRBD1 (6 bases). Germline values: CDR1 LGHDT, CDR2 YNNKEL (reference sequence). CDR3 length equals 13 residues. Trimming removed 8 bases at V and 0 bases at J, with 10 bases between. CDR3 DNA: TGTGCCAGCTCCCAGGGGTACCAAGAGACCCAGTACTTC. It translates to CASSQGYQETQYF.

Points on this clonotype: A much larger clone differs from this one at a single base, so this may be a read error. V gene TRBV7-2 combines with J gene TRBJ2-7; the D gene is possibly TRBD2 (7 bases). CDR1 and CDR2 from the germline V gene are SGHTA and FQGNSA. V was clipped by 5 bases and J by 1 base, with 15 bases between them. CDR3 length: 15 residues. DNA of the CDR3: TGTGCCAGCAGCGTGGGGGGGGGCGGGTCCTACGAGCAGTACTTC. Its protein is CASSVGGGGSYEQYF.

In this sample, this clonotype turned up a few times. This sequence joins TRBV7-3 and TRBJ2-3; TRBD2 agrees at 8 bases. The CDR3 has 16 amino acids. V dropped 1 base and J dropped 4; count of bases not matched to a gene: 7. Germline V lookup: CDR1 SGHTA, CDR2 FQGTGA. CDR3 protein: CASSLNVAGRSDTQYF. The CDR3 bases are TGTGCCAGCAGCTTAAACGTAGCGGGGAGGTCAGATACGCAGTATTTT.

This clonotype occurred many times. This chain uses TRBV7-8 with TRBJ2-5, with unresolved D. This CDR3 has 14 residues. V lost 4 bases and J 1 base, leaving 10 bases between the germline ends. Looked up from germline, CDR1 is SGHVS and CDR2 is FQNEAQ. The CDR3 DNA is TGTGCCAGCAGCTCTTGGTCTATCCAAGAGACCCAGTACTTC. This gives the protein CASSSWSIQETQYF.

This clonotype was counted at least ten times. The chain uses TRBV7-9 and TRBJ2-7, with TRBD1 matching 7 bases. The CDR3 covers 15 residues. The ends lost 1 base at V and 2 bases at J; junction bases unmatched: 5. Per the germline V gene, CDR1 is SEHNR and CDR2 is FQNEAQ (reference sequence). The CDR3, as DNA: TGTGCCAGCAGCTTAGTCGGACAGGCCCCCTACGAGCAGTACTTC. Protein sequence: CASSLVGQAPYEQYF.

Ten or more counts support this clonotype. The chain combines TRBV10-3 with TRBJ1-2, with 7 positions matching TRBD1. This CDR3 contains 14 residues. The junction had 12 bases not matched to a gene; V was cut back by 5 bases and J by 9 bases. CDR1 and CDR2 from the germline V gene are ENHRY and SYGVKD. The CDR3 DNA reads as TGTGCCATCAGTACCGATGACAGGGTGTTTAGCTACACCTTC. Amino acid sequence: CAISTDDRVFSYTF.

This clonotype was recorded many times. This chain uses TRBV20-1 with TRBJ2-1, with D perhaps matching TRBD1 (6 bases). The CDR3 sequence is 14 residues long. V was cut by 6 bases and J by 3 bases, with 15 bases left in between. CDR1 is DFQATT, CDR2 SNEGSKA, per germline (reference sequence). The CDR3 DNA follows: TGCAGTGCAAGACACAGGGCGGACTACAATGAGCAGTTCTTC. This gives the protein CSARHRADYNEQFF.

This clonotype has just a few counts. The J gene is TRBJ1-1, the V gene TRBV15; D unclear. The CDR3 spans 14 residues. Trimming took off 0 bases at V and 4 bases at J, with 9 bases between the two ends. Germline CDR1 LNHNV, CDR2 YYDKDF (reference sequence). The CDR3 spells CATSRDPKGTEAFF. CDR3 in DNA: TGTGCCACCAGCAGAGATCCCAAGGGCACTGAAGCTTTCTTT. Looking up the rest from reference TRBV15 and TRBJ1-1 gives the full variable domain: DAMVIQNPRYQVTQFGKPVTLSCSQTLNHNVMYWYQQKSSQAPKLLFHYYDKDFNNEADTPDNFQSRRPNTSFCFLDIRSPGLGDTAMYLCATSRDPKGTEAFFGQGTRLTVV.

In its sample, this clonotype was seen many times. The J gene is TRBJ1-5, the V gene TRBV24-1, with D perhaps matching TRBD1 (5 bases). V was clipped by 2 bases and J by 4 bases, with 14 bases between them. The length of the CDR3 is 16 residues. Germline assignment: CDR1 KGHDR and CDR2 SFDVKD. CDR3: CATSDSSRDGNQPQHF. The CDR3, as DNA: TGTGCCACCAGTGATTCGAGCCGGGACGGAAATCAGCCCCAGCATTTT.

This clonotype was observed a handful of times. The V gene is TRBV3-1, the J gene TRBJ2-2; TRBD1 matches 8 bases. There are 16 residues in the CDR3. The V and J ends lost 0 bases and 4 bases, in that order; junction bases with no gene match: 4. The V gene's germline CDR1 is LGHDT and CDR2 YNNKEL (reference sequence). The CDR3 DNA reads as TGTGCCAGCAGCCAAGATGCCAGGGGGCCCACCGGGGAGCTGTTTTTT. As protein: CASSQDARGPTGELFF.

The table lists this clonotype with many counts. V and J are TRBV12-3 or TRBV12-4 and TRBJ2-7, with D possibly called TRBD1 or TRBD2 (5 bases each). Deletions cut 1 base from V and 3 bases from J, with 10 bases between. This CDR3 is built from 14 residues. CDR3 loop: CASSLGGFGYEQYF. The CDR3 nucleotides read TGTGCCAGCAGTTTAGGGGGGTTTGGCTACGAGCAGTACTTC.